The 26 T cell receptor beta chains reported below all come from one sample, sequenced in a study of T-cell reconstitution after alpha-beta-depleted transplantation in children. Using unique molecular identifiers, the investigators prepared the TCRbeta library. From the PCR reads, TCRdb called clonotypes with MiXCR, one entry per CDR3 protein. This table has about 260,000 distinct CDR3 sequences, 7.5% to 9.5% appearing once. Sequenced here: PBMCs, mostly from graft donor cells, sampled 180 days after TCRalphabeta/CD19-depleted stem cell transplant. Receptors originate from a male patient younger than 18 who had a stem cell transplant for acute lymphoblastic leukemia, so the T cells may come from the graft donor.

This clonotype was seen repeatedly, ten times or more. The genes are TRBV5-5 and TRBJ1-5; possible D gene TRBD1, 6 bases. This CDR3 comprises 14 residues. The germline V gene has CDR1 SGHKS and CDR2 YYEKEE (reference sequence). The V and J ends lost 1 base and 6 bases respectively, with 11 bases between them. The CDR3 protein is CASSLYGGIQPQHF. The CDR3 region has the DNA TGTGCCAGCAGCTTGTATGGGGGCATTCAGCCCCAGCATTTT.

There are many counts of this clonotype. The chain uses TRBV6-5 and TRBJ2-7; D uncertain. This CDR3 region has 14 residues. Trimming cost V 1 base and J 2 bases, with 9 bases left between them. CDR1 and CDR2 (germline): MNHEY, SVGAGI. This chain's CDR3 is CASSYLTVTYEQYF. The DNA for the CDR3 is TGTGCCAGCAGTTACTTGACGGTTACCTACGAGCAGTACTTC.

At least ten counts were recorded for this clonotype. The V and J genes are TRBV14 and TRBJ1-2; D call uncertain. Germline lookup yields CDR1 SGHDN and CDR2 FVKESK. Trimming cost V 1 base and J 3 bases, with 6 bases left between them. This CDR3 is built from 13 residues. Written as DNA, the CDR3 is TGTGCCAGCAGCCAAGTGGCAGACTATGGCTACACCTTC. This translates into CASSQVADYGYTF.

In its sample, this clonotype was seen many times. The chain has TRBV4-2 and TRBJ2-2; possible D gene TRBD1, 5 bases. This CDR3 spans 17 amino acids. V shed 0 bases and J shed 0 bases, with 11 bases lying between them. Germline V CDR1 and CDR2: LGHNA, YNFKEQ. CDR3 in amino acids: CASSQDLGQANTGELFF. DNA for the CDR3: TGTGCCAGCAGCCAAGATCTGGGGCAAGCGAACACCGGGGAGCTGTTTTTT.

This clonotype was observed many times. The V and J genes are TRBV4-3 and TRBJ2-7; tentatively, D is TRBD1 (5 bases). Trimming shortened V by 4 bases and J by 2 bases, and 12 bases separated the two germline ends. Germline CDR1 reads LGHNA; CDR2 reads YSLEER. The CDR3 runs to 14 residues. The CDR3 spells CASSRQQGTYEQYF. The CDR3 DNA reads TGCGCCAGCAGCCGGCAGCAGGGAACCTACGAGCAGTACTTC.

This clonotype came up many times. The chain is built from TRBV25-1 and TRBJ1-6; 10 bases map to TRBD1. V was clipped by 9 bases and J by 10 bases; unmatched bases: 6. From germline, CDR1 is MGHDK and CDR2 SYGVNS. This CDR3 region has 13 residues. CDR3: CARRDRGLSPLHF. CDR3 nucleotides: TGTGCCAGGCGGGACAGGGGTTTATCACCCCTCCACTTT.

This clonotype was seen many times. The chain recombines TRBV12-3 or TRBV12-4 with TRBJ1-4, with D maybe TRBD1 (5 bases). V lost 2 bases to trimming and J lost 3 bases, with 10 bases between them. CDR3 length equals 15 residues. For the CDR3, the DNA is TGTGCCAGCAGTTTATCCGGGGGGGCTAATGAAAAACTGTTTTTT. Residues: CASSLSGGANEKLFF.

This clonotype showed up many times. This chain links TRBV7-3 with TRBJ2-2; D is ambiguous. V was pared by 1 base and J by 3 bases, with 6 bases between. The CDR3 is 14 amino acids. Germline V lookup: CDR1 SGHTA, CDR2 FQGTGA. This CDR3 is CASSLRTDTGELFF. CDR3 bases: TGTGCCAGCAGCTTAAGGACGGACACCGGGGAGCTGTTTTTT.

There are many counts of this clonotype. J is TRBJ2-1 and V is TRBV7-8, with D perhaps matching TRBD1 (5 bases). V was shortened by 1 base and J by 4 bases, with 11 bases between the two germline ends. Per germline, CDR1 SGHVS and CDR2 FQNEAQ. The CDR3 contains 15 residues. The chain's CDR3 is CASSLEGNSYNEQFF. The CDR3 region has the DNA TGTGCCAGCAGCTTAGAGGGGAACAGTTACAATGAGCAGTTCTTC.

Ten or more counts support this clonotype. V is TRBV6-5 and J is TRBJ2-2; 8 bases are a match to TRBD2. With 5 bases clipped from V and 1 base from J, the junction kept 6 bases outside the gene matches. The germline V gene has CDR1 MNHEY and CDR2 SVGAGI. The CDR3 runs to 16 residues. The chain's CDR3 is CASSPHGGGNTGELFF. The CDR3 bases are TGTGCCAGCAGTCCCCACGGGGGGGGGAACACCGGGGAGCTGTTTTTT.

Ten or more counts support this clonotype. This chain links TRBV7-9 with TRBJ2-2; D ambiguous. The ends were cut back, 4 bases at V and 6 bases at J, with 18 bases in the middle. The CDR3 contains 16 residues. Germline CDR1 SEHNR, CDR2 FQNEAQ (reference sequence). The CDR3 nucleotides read TGTGCCAGCAGCTCAACGGGTCACACACGCCCCGGGGAGCTGTTTTTT. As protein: CASSSTGHTRPGELFF.

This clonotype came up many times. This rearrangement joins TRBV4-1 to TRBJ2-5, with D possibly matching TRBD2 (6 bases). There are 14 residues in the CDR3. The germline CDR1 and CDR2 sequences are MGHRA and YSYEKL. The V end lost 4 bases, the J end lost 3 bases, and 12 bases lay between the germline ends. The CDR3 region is CASSPRGAEETQYF. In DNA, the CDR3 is TGCGCCAGCAGCCCGCGGGGCGCGGAAGAGACCCAGTACTTC.

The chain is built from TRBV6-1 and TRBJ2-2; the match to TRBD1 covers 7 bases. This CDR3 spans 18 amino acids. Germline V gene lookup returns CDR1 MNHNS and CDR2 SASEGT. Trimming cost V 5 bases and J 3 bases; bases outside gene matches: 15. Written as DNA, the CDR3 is TGTGCCAGCAGTCGCAAATTACGACAGGGAAGTGACACCGGGGAGCTGTTTTTT. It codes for CASSRKLRQGSDTGELFF.

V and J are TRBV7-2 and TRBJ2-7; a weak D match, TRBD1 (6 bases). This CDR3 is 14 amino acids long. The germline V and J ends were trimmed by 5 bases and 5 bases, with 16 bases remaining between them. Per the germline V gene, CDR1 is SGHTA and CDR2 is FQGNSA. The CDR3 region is CASSLLQGPNEQYF. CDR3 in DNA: TGTGCCAGCAGCCTACTCCAGGGGCCCAACGAGCAGTACTTC.

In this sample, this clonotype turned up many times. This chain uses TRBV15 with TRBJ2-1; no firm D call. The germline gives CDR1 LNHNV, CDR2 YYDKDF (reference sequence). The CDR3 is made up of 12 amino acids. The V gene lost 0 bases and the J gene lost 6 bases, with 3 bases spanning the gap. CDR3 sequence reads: CATSRESNEQFF. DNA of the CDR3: TGTGCCACCAGCAGAGAATCCAATGAGCAGTTCTTC.

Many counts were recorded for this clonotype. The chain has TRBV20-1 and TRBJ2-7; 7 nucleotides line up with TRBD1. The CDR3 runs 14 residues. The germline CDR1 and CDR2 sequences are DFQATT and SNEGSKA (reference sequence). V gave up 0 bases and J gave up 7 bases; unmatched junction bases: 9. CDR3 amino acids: CSARDIGGAEEQYF. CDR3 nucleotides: TGCAGTGCTAGAGATATAGGGGGCGCGGAAGAGCAGTACTTC.

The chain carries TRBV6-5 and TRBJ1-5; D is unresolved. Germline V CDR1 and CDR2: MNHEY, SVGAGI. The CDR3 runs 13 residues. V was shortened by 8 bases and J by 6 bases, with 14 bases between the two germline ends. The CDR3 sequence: CASGRRGSQPQHF. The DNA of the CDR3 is TGTGCCAGCGGTCGGCGAGGGAGTCAGCCCCAGCATTTT.

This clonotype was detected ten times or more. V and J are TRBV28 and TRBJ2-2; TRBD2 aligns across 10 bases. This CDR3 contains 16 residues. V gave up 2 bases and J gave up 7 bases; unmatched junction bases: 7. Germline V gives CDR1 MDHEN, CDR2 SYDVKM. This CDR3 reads CASSLMLAGDGGELFF. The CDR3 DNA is TGTGCCAGCAGTTTAATGCTAGCGGGAGATGGCGGGGAGCTGTTTTTT.

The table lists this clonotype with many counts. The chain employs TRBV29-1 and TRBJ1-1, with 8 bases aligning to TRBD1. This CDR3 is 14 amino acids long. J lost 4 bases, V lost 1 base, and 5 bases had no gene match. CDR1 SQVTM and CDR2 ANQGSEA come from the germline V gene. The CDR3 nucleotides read TGCAGCGTTGAAGTAGGACAGGGTGGCACTGAAGCTTTCTTT. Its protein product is CSVEVGQGGTEAFF.

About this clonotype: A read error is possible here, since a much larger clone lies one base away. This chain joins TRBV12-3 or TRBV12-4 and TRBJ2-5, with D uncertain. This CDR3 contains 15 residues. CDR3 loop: CASTLGMTLQETQYF. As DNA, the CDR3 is TGTGCCAGCACTTTAGGAATGACTCTCCAAGAGACCCAGTACTTC.

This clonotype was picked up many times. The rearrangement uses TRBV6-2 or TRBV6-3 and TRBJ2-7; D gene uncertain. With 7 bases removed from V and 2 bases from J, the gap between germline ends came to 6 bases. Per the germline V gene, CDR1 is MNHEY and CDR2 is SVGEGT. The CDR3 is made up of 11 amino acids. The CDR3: CASTKAYEQYF. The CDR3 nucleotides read TGTGCCAGCACCAAGGCCTACGAGCAGTACTTC.

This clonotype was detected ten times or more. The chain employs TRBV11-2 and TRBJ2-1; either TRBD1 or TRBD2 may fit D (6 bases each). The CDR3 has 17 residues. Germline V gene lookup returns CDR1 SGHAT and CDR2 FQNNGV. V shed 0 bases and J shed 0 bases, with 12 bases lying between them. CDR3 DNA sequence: TGTGCCAGCAGCTTAGATTTAGGGGGGATCTCCTACAATGAGCAGTTCTTC. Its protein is CASSLDLGGISYNEQFF.

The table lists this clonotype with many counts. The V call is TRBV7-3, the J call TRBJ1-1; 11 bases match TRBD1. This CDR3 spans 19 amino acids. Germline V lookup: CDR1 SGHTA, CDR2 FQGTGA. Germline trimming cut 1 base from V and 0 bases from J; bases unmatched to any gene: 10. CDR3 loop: CASSLKGTGTGGLNTEAFF. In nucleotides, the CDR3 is TGTGCCAGCAGCTTAAAAGGGACCGGGACAGGGGGATTGAACACTGAAGCTTTCTTT.

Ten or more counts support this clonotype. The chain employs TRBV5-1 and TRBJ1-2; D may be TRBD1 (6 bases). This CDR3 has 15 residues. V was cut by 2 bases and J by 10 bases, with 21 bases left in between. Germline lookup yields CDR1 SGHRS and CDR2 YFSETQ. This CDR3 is CASSFDSNRVRIYTF. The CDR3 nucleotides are TGCGCCAGCAGCTTCGACAGCAACAGGGTTCGTATCTACACCTTC.

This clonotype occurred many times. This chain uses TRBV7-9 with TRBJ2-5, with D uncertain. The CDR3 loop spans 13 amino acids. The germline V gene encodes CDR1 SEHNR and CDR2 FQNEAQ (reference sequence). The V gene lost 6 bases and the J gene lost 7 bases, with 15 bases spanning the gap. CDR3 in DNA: TGTGCCAGCAGTTCCGAACCAAGTAGGACCCAGTACTTC. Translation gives CASSSEPSRTQYF.

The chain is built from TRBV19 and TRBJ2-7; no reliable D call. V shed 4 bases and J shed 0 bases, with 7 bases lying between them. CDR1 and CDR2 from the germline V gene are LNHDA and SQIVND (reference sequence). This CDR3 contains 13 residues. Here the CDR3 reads CASSTISSYEQYF. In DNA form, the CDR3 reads TGTGCCAGTAGTACTATCAGCTCCTACGAGCAGTACTTC. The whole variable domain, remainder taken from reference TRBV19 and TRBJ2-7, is DGGITQSPKYLFRKEGQNVTLSCEQNLNHDAMYWYRQDPGQGLRLIYYSQIVNDFQKGDIAEGYSVSREKKESFPLTVTSAQKNPTAFYLCASSTISSYEQYFGPGTRLTVT.